These 5 T cell receptor delta chains were sequenced from one sample in a study of gamma-delta chains in newborns, infants, children. TCRdb reran clone calling via CATT on the reads. The sample shows about 8,500 delta-chain clones, 3% to 4% of them seen only once. Sequencing input: blood. The origin of the receptors is a child who was a newborn, infant or young child, either healthy, febrile or measles-vaccinated (not recorded which).

As concerns this clone: This same CDR3 is encoded by further DNA sequences in the sample. The gene calls are TRDV3 and TRDJ2; 9 bases fit TRDD3. Trimming at V came to 4 bases and at J to 1 base, leaving 13 bases not matched to a gene. Germline V lookup: CDR1 TVYSNPD, CDR2 GDNSRS (reference sequence). The CDR3 is made up of 17 amino acids. CDR3 protein: CASTHWGTNDLTAQLFF. The CDR3 DNA reads TGTGCCTCTACGCACTGGGGGACGAATGATTTGACAGCACAACTCTTCTTT.

Only a few counts were recorded for this clone. The genes are TRDV2 and TRDJ3, with a tentative D call TRDD3 (6 bases). The V gene's germline CDR1 is GEAIGNYY and CDR2 EKD. V lost 2 bases, J lost 0 bases, and 16 bases lay in between. This CDR3 contains 19 residues. In nucleotides, the CDR3 is TGTGCCTGTGACATCGTGGGGGCCCAGAGCTCCTGGGACACCCGACAGATGTTTTTC. This codes for CACDIVGAQSSWDTRQMFF.

This clone qualifies as medium-sized. The chain links TRDV2 to TRDJ2; TRDD3 aligns across 8 bases. The J segment lost 4 bases and the V segment lost 0 bases, leaving 6 bases of the junction unmatched. CDR1 is GEAIGNYY, CDR2 EKD, per germline. The CDR3 is 16 residues long. CDR3 DNA sequence: TGTGCCTGTGACACCGTAGGGGATACAGAGACAGCACAACTCTTCTTT. This codes for CACDTVGDTETAQLFF.

As regards this clone: The TCRdb record carries a much larger clone's protein, which differs from this DNA's translation at residue 4; a read error is the likely cause, and the protein listed here is the DNA translation. The chain employs TRDV2 and TRDJ1; possibly TRDD3 for D (5 bases). The CDR3 has 16 amino acids. The germline V gene encodes CDR1 GEAIGNYY and CDR2 EKD. Trimming left V 5 bases short and J 2 bases short, with 20 bases between. CDR3 DNA sequence: TGTGCCTGTGGCACGGTTCCGAAAAGGGATACCGATAAACTCATCTTT. Translation gives CACGTVPKRDTDKLIF.

This clone was found many times. This likely traces to a read error, being one base from a far larger clone. Different DNA sequences within this sample yield the same CDR3. J is TRDJ3 and V is TRDV2, with 10 bases that match TRDD3. Germline V gene data show CDR1 as GEAIGNYY and CDR2 as EKD. The CDR3 is made up of 18 amino acids. The CDR3 bases are TGTGCCTGCGACACCGCTGGGGGATACTCCTGGGACACCCGACAGATGTTTTTC. It specifies CACDTAGGYSWDTRQMFF.